The clone carrying this T cell receptor beta chain occurred many times. This sample's time point: before trial treatment. These data are taken from a study of low-dose radiotherapy and immunotherapy resistance in tumors. Gene-specific TRAV and TRBV primers were used for first-strand cDNA, covering alpha and beta chains. TCR amplification ran roughly 21 PCR cycles using constant-region and V-primer adapter primers. Using its own MiXCR run on the reads, TCRdb lists one record per CDR3 protein. The sample lists approximately 90,000 distinct CDR3 sequences, roughly 19% occurring once. This specimen was PBMCs, taken before treatment. The source is a male donor with prostate cancer.

CDR3 sequence reads: CASSQESGRAGSPLHF. CDR3 bases: TGTGCCAGCAGCCAGGAGAGCGGGCGAGCGGGTTCACCCCTCCACTTT. The rearrangement joins TRBV6-6 to TRBJ1-6, with no clear D. V lost 6 bases and J lost 9, with 21 bases in between. This CDR3 region has 16 residues. From germline, CDR1 is MNHNY and CDR2 SVGAGI (reference sequence).